The 10 T cell receptor beta chains presented below share a single source sample, sequenced in a study of CD8 T cells in Susac syndrome. Reverse transcription of roughly 0.5 to 1 ug RNA used random hexamers. MiXCR, run by TCRdb on the immunoSEQ multiplex PCR reads, gives a single entry per CDR3 protein. The table has roughly 200,000 distinct CDR3 sequences, more than 85% seen once. The sequenced sample was CD4+ T cells from PBMCs. These receptors were collected from a human donor with multiple sclerosis.

V gene TRBV9 combines with J gene TRBJ2-3; D ambiguous. V lost 4 bases to trimming and J lost 6 bases, with 15 bases between them. Germline CDR1 reads SGDLS; CDR2 reads YYNGEE. There are 14 residues in the CDR3. The CDR3 reads CASSPQSRRDTQYF. In DNA, the CDR3 is TGTGCCAGCAGCCCTCAGAGCCGAAGGGATACGCAGTATTTT.

The DNA of the CDR3 is TGCAGCGTTCTCGGACAGGCGCAAACAAACACTGAAGCTTTCTTT. Translation: CSVLGQAQTNTEAFF. The chain combines TRBV29-1 with TRBJ1-1; 7 bases agree with TRBD1. Germline CDR1 reads SQVTM; CDR2 reads ANQGSEA. This CDR3 is built from 15 residues. Losses at the gene ends were 5 bases for V and 2 bases for J; bases not matched to a gene: 11.

The V call is TRBV29-1, the J call TRBJ2-1; D is undetermined. Trimming took 3 bases from V and 9 from J, leaving 12 bases between them. The CDR3 covers 12 residues. Germline assignment: CDR1 SQVTM and CDR2 ANQGSEA. The CDR3 nucleotides are TGCAGCGTTGATGTAGGGAAGGCTGAGCAGTTCTTC. Protein product: CSVDVGKAEQFF.

The chain carries TRBV10-3 and TRBJ1-2; D is perhaps TRBD1 (6 bases). Per the germline V gene, CDR1 is ENHRY and CDR2 is SYGVKD. The CDR3 totals 21 residues. The germline V and J ends were trimmed by 2 bases and 4 bases, with 32 bases remaining between them. The CDR3 coding sequence is TGTGCCATCAGTGAGCCGAGGGAAAGGTGGAGAGGCCTCGAGGGGGTCTATGGCTACACCTTC. Protein sequence: CAISEPRERWRGLEGVYGYTF.

V is TRBV20-1 and J is TRBJ2-5, with a possible D match to TRBD1 (5 bases). The germline V gene encodes CDR1 DFQATT and CDR2 SNEGSKA (reference sequence). Trimming took 7 bases from V and 10 from J, leaving 19 bases between them. The CDR3 has 12 amino acids. The CDR3 loop reads CSVDTRSEDQYF. Written as DNA, the CDR3 is TGCAGTGTGGACACCAGGTCAGAGGACCAGTACTTC.

This clonotype appeared once. The chain couples TRBV12-3 or TRBV12-4 to TRBJ2-2; maybe TRBD1 (5 bases). V lost 6 bases to trimming and J lost 5 bases, with 16 bases between them. This CDR3 comprises 15 residues. CDR3: CASSANQGKTGELFF. The DNA for the CDR3 is TGTGCCAGCAGCGCCAATCAGGGAAAAACCGGGGAGCTGTTTTTT.

The chain joins TRBV3-1 to TRBJ1-1; D gene ambiguous. Trimming took off 5 bases at V and 1 base at J, with 11 bases between the two ends. The CDR3 runs to 14 residues. From germline, CDR1 is LGHDT and CDR2 YNNKEL (reference sequence). The CDR3 DNA reads TGTGCCAGCAGCACAACCCTTCCGAACACTGAAGCTTTCTTT. Protein product: CASSTTLPNTEAFF.

This clonotype was recorded only once. The gene calls are TRBV11-2 and TRBJ1-1, with D perhaps matching TRBD1 (6 bases). The germline CDR1 and CDR2 sequences are SGHAT and FQNNGV. V dropped 0 bases and J dropped 8 bases, with 10 bases sitting between them. The CDR3 sequence is 13 residues long. In DNA form, the CDR3 reads TGTGCCAGCAGCTTAGATCGGCAGGGGGAAGCTTTCTTT. Encoded protein: CASSLDRQGEAFF. Based on the CDR3 plus reference TRBV11-2 and TRBJ1-1, the full variable domain is EAGVAQSPRYKIIEKRQSVAFWCNPISGHATLYWYQQILGQGPKLLIQFQNNGVVDDSQLPKDRFSAERLKGVDSTLKIQPAKLEDSAVYLCASSLDRQGEAFFGQGTRLTVV.

The chain combines TRBV18 with TRBJ2-2; D call uncertain. There are 15 residues in the CDR3. Germline V gene data show CDR1 as KGHSH and CDR2 as LQKENI. V lost 3 bases, J lost 1 base, and 9 bases lay in between. CDR3 DNA sequence: TGTGCCAGCTCACCGGCCAGCAGGAACACCGGGGAGCTGTTTTTT. Residues: CASSPASRNTGELFF.

This chain connects TRBV9 to TRBJ2-5; TRBD2 agrees at 9 bases. The V gene's germline CDR1 is SGDLS and CDR2 YYNGEE. CDR3 size: 16 residues. The J segment lost 5 bases and the V segment lost 0 bases, leaving 8 bases of the junction unmatched. DNA for the CDR3: TGTGCCAGCAGCGTAGGAGGCAGCGGGGGGAGGGAGACCCAGTACTTC. Translation gives CASSVGGSGGRETQYF.